The rows below give T cell receptor beta chains drawn from one sample of a study of cytomegalovirus exposure and HLA in healthy donors. Data came from immunoSEQ multiplex PCR; TCRdb stores just in-frame clones and leaves some out. Of over 100,000 clones listed, roughly 8.3% are singletons. Sequenced sample: PBMCs. The receptors here all came from a man between 40 and 49 years old in good health and CMV-seronegative. The CDR3 runs from the conserved cysteine through the conserved F or W. Fields, in order: V gene, J gene, clone size, D gene, CDR3 protein, CDR3 DNA. A D gene is named only where the DNA matches it firmly. Rows may omit the clone size; those that give it use once, few, many or a size class.

v_gene: TRBV4-1; j_gene: TRBJ2-3; abundance: NA; d_gene: TRBD2; CDR3aa: CASSQVGGGGTDTQYF; CDR3nt: TGCGCCAGCAGCCAAGTGGGGGGGGGTGGGACAGATACGCAGTATTTT
v_gene: TRBV15; j_gene: TRBJ1-2; abundance: NA; d_gene: NA; CDR3aa: CATSRQGSKGYTF; CDR3nt: TGTGCCACCAGCAGACAGGGGTCTAAGGGCTACACCTTC
v_gene: TRBV19; j_gene: TRBJ2-2; abundance: NA; d_gene: TRBD2; CDR3aa: CASSIDGGGRVTGELFF; CDR3nt: TGTGCCAGTAGTATAGACGGGGGGGGCCGGGTCACCGGGGAGCTGTTTTTT
v_gene: TRBV10-2; j_gene: TRBJ1-2; abundance: NA; d_gene: NA; CDR3aa: CASKWRDYGYTF; CDR3nt: TGCGCCAGCAAGTGGAGGGACTATGGCTACACCTTC
v_gene: TRBV4-1; j_gene: TRBJ1-5; abundance: few; d_gene: NA; CDR3aa: CASSLEGGQPQHF; CDR3nt: TGCGCCAGCAGCCTCGAGGGAGGGCAGCCCCAGCATTTT
v_gene: TRBV27; j_gene: TRBJ2-1; abundance: few; d_gene: TRBD1; CDR3aa: CASSLGTAYNEQFF; CDR3nt: TGTGCCAGCAGTTTGGGGACAGCTTACAATGAGCAGTTCTTC
v_gene: TRBV19; j_gene: TRBJ2-3; abundance: NA; d_gene: TRBD2; CDR3aa: CASSPPGLAGTTDTQYF; CDR3nt: TGTGCCAGTAGTCCACCCGGACTAGCGGGGACCACAGATACGCAGTATTTT
v_gene: TRBV7-8; j_gene: TRBJ1-5; abundance: NA; d_gene: TRBD1; CDR3aa: CASSWDREQPQHF; CDR3nt: TGTGCCAGCAGCTGGGACAGGGAACAGCCCCAGCATTTT
v_gene: TRBV6-6; j_gene: TRBJ2-7; abundance: few; d_gene: TRBD2; CDR3aa: CASIPSGSSYEQYF; CDR3nt: TGTGCCAGCATTCCTAGCGGGTCCTCCTACGAGCAGTACTTC
v_gene: TRBV11-2; j_gene: TRBJ2-7; abundance: NA; d_gene: NA; CDR3aa: CASRTFSSYEQYF; CDR3nt: TGTGCCAGCCGTACCTTCAGCTCCTACGAGCAGTACTTC
v_gene: TRBV6-5; j_gene: TRBJ1-3; abundance: NA; d_gene: NA; CDR3aa: CASSYGGGGTGNTIYF; CDR3nt: TGTGCCAGCAGTTACGGAGGGGGGGGGACTGGAAACACCATATATTTT
v_gene: TRBV29-1; j_gene: TRBJ2-7; abundance: few; d_gene: TRBD1; CDR3aa: CSVEETGSSYEQYF; CDR3nt: TGCAGCGTTGAGGAGACAGGGAGCTCCTACGAGCAGTACTTC
v_gene: TRBV30; j_gene: TRBJ2-5; abundance: few; d_gene: NA; CDR3aa: CAWRDSRETQYF; CDR3nt: TGTGCCTGGAGGGACAGTCGAGAGACCCAGTACTTC
v_gene: TRBV5-1; j_gene: TRBJ1-3; abundance: few; d_gene: TRBD1; CDR3aa: CASSFDDRVGNTIYF; CDR3nt: TGCGCCAGCAGCTTTGACGACAGGGTGGGAAACACCATATATTTT
v_gene: TRBV5-1; j_gene: TRBJ1-6; abundance: NA; d_gene: NA; CDR3aa: CASSFQGGAYNSPLHF; CDR3nt: TGCGCCAGCAGCTTCCAGGGAGGTGCCTATAATTCACCCCTCCACTTT
v_gene: TRBV6-1; j_gene: TRBJ2-3; abundance: NA; d_gene: NA; CDR3aa: CAIGQSTDTQYF; CDR3nt: TGTGCCATCGGACAGAGCACAGATACGCAGTATTTT
v_gene: TRBV6-5; j_gene: TRBJ1-2; abundance: many; d_gene: TRBD1; CDR3aa: CASSAQGAIYGYTF; CDR3nt: TGTGCCAGCAGCGCACAGGGGGCCATCTATGGCTACACCTTC
v_gene: TRBV30; j_gene: TRBJ1-5; abundance: few; d_gene: NA; CDR3aa: CAWSVDSNQPQHF; CDR3nt: TGTGCCTGGAGTGTGGACAGTAATCAGCCCCAGCATTTT
v_gene: TRBV9; j_gene: TRBJ2-2; abundance: few; d_gene: NA; CDR3aa: CASSVGGGPTGELFF; CDR3nt: TGTGCCAGCAGCGTAGGGGGGGGCCCCACCGGGGAGCTGTTTTTT
v_gene: TRBV27; j_gene: TRBJ2-7; abundance: few; d_gene: TRBD1; CDR3aa: CASSLSDRGYEQYF; CDR3nt: TGTGCCAGCAGTTTATCGGACAGGGGCTACGAGCAGTACTTC
v_gene: TRBV6-1; j_gene: TRBJ2-7; abundance: few; d_gene: NA; CDR3aa: CASSFRSGGYEQYF; CDR3nt: TGTGCCAGCAGTTTTAGATCTGGCGGCTACGAGCAGTACTTC
v_gene: TRBV28; j_gene: TRBJ1-2; abundance: NA; d_gene: TRBD1; CDR3aa: CASTVPGQAYYGYTF; CDR3nt: TGTGCCAGCACCGTCCCGGGACAGGCATACTATGGCTACACCTTC
v_gene: TRBV7-6; j_gene: TRBJ1-1; abundance: few; d_gene: NA; CDR3aa: CASSLAGSLEAFF; CDR3nt: TGTGCCAGCAGCTTAGCCGGGTCCCTAGAAGCTTTCTTT
v_gene: TRBV7-9; j_gene: TRBJ1-2; abundance: NA; d_gene: TRBD1; CDR3aa: CASSLSQGADYGYTF; CDR3nt: TGTGCCAGCAGCTTATCCCAGGGGGCCGACTATGGCTACACCTTC
v_gene: TRBV27; j_gene: TRBJ1-1; abundance: NA; d_gene: NA; CDR3aa: CASSLGAGTEAFF; CDR3nt: TGTGCCAGCAGTTTAGGTGCGGGCACTGAAGCTTTCTTT
v_gene: TRBV7-3; j_gene: TRBJ2-1; abundance: few; d_gene: TRBD2; CDR3aa: CASSLVGGGAQDEQFF; CDR3nt: TGTGCCAGCAGCTTAGTCGGCGGGGGGGCCCAGGATGAGCAGTTCTTC
v_gene: TRBV11-2; j_gene: TRBJ1-1; abundance: few; d_gene: NA; CDR3aa: CASSLSRGKLNTEAFF; CDR3nt: TGTGCCAGCAGCTTAAGTAGGGGTAAATTGAACACTGAAGCTTTCTTT
v_gene: TRBV5-1; j_gene: TRBJ1-2; abundance: many; d_gene: NA; CDR3aa: CASSFGFSRESGYTF; CDR3nt: TGCGCCAGCAGCTTCGGGTTCTCCAGGGAAAGTGGCTACACCTTC
v_gene: TRBV13; j_gene: TRBJ2-7; abundance: few; d_gene: TRBD2; CDR3aa: CASSRGLAGPYEQYF; CDR3nt: TGTGCCAGCAGCAGGGGACTAGCGGGGCCGTACGAGCAGTACTTC
v_gene: TRBV6-5; j_gene: TRBJ1-2; abundance: NA; d_gene: NA; CDR3aa: CASSYHRERSYGYTF; CDR3nt: TGTGCCAGCAGTTACCACAGGGAACGGTCCTATGGCTACACCTTC
v_gene: TRBV18; j_gene: TRBJ1-2; abundance: few; d_gene: TRBD1; CDR3aa: CASSPPGQGNYGYTF; CDR3nt: TGTGCCAGCTCACCACCGGGACAGGGAAACTATGGCTACACCTTC
v_gene: TRBV4-3; j_gene: TRBJ2-2; abundance: few; d_gene: NA; CDR3aa: CASSPTGLNTGELFF; CDR3nt: TGCGCCAGCAGCCCAACAGGCCTGAACACCGGGGAGCTGTTTTTT
v_gene: TRBV6-5; j_gene: TRBJ1-2; abundance: NA; d_gene: NA; CDR3aa: CASSYSPGASYGYTF; CDR3nt: TGTGCCAGCAGTTACTCGCCAGGGGCCTCCTATGGCTACACCTTC
v_gene: TRBV5-1; j_gene: TRBJ1-6; abundance: few; d_gene: TRBD1; CDR3aa: CASSLAGQGLDSPLHF; CDR3nt: TGCGCCAGCAGCTTGGCAGGACAGGGCTTGGATTCACCCCTCCACTTT
v_gene: TRBV9; j_gene: TRBJ2-3; abundance: NA; d_gene: NA; CDR3aa: CASSFPGDTQYF; CDR3nt: TGTGCCAGCAGCTTCCCTGGCGATACGCAGTATTTT
v_gene: TRBV21-1; j_gene: TRBJ1-5; abundance: few; d_gene: NA; CDR3aa: CASSKHGTGQRRPQHF; CDR3nt: TGTGCCAGCAGCAAACATGGGACAGGGCAACGACGGCCCCAGCATTTT
v_gene: TRBV6-1; j_gene: TRBJ2-1; abundance: few; d_gene: TRBD1; CDR3aa: CASSRDSQSEQFF; CDR3nt: TGTGCCAGCAGTCGGGACAGCCAGAGTGAGCAGTTCTTC
v_gene: TRBV4-1; j_gene: TRBJ2-7; abundance: few; d_gene: NA; CDR3aa: CASSQIGGLRPDYEQYF; CDR3nt: TGCGCCAGCAGCCAGATTGGCGGACTGAGGCCCGACTACGAGCAGTACTTC
v_gene: TRBV5-1; j_gene: TRBJ2-7; abundance: few; d_gene: TRBD2; CDR3aa: CASSVELAGAYEQYF; CDR3nt: TGCGCCAGCAGCGTGGAGCTAGCGGGCGCCTACGAGCAGTACTTC
v_gene: TRBV7-8; j_gene: TRBJ2-7; abundance: NA; d_gene: TRBD2; CDR3aa: CASSSRPSGGRSYEQYF; CDR3nt: TGTGCCAGCAGCTCGCGTCCTAGCGGGGGGCGCTCCTACGAGCAGTACTTC
v_gene: TRBV19; j_gene: TRBJ2-7; abundance: few; d_gene: NA; CDR3aa: CASSIRGGEVEQYF; CDR3nt: TGTGCCAGTAGTATTCGGGGCGGGGAGGTCGAGCAGTACTTC
v_gene: TRBV11-2; j_gene: TRBJ2-7; abundance: NA; d_gene: TRBD1; CDR3aa: CASSLTGDLSYEQYF; CDR3nt: TGTGCCAGCAGCCTTACAGGGGACCTCTCCTACGAGCAGTACTTC
v_gene: TRBV11-2; j_gene: TRBJ2-7; abundance: NA; d_gene: TRBD1; CDR3aa: CASSFPGQAPGEQYF; CDR3nt: TGTGCCAGCAGCTTTCCGGGACAGGCGCCAGGCGAGCAGTACTTC
v_gene: TRBV5-1; j_gene: TRBJ1-3; abundance: few; d_gene: NA; CDR3aa: CASSLNRAVSGNTIYF; CDR3nt: TGCGCCAGCAGCTTGAACAGGGCCGTCTCTGGAAACACCATATATTTT
v_gene: TRBV9; j_gene: TRBJ2-5; abundance: NA; d_gene: TRBD2; CDR3aa: CASSVQPSGGAETQYF; CDR3nt: TGTGCCAGCAGCGTACAGCCTAGCGGGGGGGCCGAGACCCAGTACTTC
v_gene: TRBV4-1; j_gene: TRBJ2-3; abundance: NA; d_gene: NA; CDR3aa: CASSQELLGAASTDTQYF; CDR3nt: TGCGCCAGCAGCCAAGAACTGTTGGGGGCGGCTAGCACAGATACGCAGTATTTT
v_gene: TRBV2; j_gene: TRBJ1-2; abundance: NA; d_gene: TRBD1; CDR3aa: CASSSTGGFGYTF; CDR3nt: TGTGCCAGCAGTTCCACAGGGGGCTTTGGCTACACCTTC
v_gene: TRBV10-2; j_gene: TRBJ1-2; abundance: NA; d_gene: TRBD1; CDR3aa: CASSGTGLANYGYTF; CDR3nt: TGCGCCAGCAGTGGGACAGGATTAGCTAACTATGGCTACACCTTC
v_gene: TRBV7-2; j_gene: TRBJ1-6; abundance: NA; d_gene: NA; CDR3aa: CASSAAGGFYNSPLHF; CDR3nt: TGTGCCAGCAGCGCGGCGGGGGGTTTCTATAATTCACCCCTCCACTTT
v_gene: TRBV27; j_gene: TRBJ2-1; abundance: NA; d_gene: NA; CDR3aa: CASSLSLVTSYNEQFF; CDR3nt: TGTGCCAGCAGTTTATCTTTGGTTACATCCTACAATGAGCAGTTCTTC
v_gene: TRBV12-5; j_gene: TRBJ1-1; abundance: NA; d_gene: NA; CDR3aa: CASGAQGGNTEAFF; CDR3nt: TGTGCTAGTGGCGCTCAGGGAGGGAACACTGAAGCTTTCTTT